This T cell receptor beta chain emerged from a study of blood T cell repertoires in COVID-19. Overall study context: Some COVID-19 samples were acute and others convalescent; all came from the United States, Italy and Spain. T cells, B-cell-depleted T cells, or PBMCs supplied cDNA or gDNA.

Profiled with immunoSEQ multiplex PCR; TCRdb holds only in-frame clones, not every one. Here the sample spans approximately 250,000 clones, 80% to 90% being singletons. Everyone who took part was roughly 18 to 90 years old, and they came from roughly 25 US areas. The study assigned cohorts using participant-reported clinical history. V was clipped by 4 bases and J by 6 bases, with 11 bases between them. The CDR3 runs 13 residues. The germline V gene has CDR1 SGDLS and CDR2 YYNGEE. The specimen sequenced was PBMCs or T cells enriched from blood (not recorded which). V gene TRBV9 combines with J gene TRBJ2-1, with D maybe TRBD2 (5 bases). The receptor was derived from a woman aged 25 to 39 with acute COVID-19. This CDR3 is CASSTLSANEQFF. The DNA of the CDR3 is TGTGCCAGCAGCACTCTTAGCGCCAATGAGCAGTTCTTC.